The 5 T cell receptor beta chains below come from one sample, sequenced in a study of vaccination and CD4 T cells after COVID-19. Oncomine TCR Beta short-read sequencing was applied to DNA from cultured CD4+ T cells. Using its own MiXCR run on the PCR reads, TCRdb lists one record per CDR3 protein. The sample carries roughly 12,000 distinct CDR3 sequences, 30% to 40% recorded once. Treatment given: approximately 11-day PBMC culture with coronavirus spike peptide pools or control peptides (ViraFEST assay). These receptors are not linked to any known antigen. The specimen comprised CD4+ T cells from blood, cultured in vitro, sampled after SARS-CoV-2 vaccination. These receptors were taken from a human donor who had recovered from COVID-19.

The sample holds a few counts of this clonotype. At one boundary the junction diverges from the germline segment, which might be a read error. The chain links TRBV7-3 to TRBJ2-1; a weak D match, TRBD2 (6 bases). This CDR3 comprises 13 residues. Germline V gives CDR1 SGHTA, CDR2 FQGTGA. The CDR3: CASSLSRPGLSSF. DNA of the CDR3: TGTGCCAGCAGCTTAAGTCGCCCGGGACTCAGCTCCTTC.

The sample holds a few counts of this clonotype. The gene calls are TRBV18 and TRBJ1-1; D unclear. The V and J ends lost 4 bases and 2 bases respectively, with 8 bases between them. This CDR3 spans 13 amino acids. Germline CDR1 KGHSH, CDR2 LQKENI. CDR3 nucleotide sequence: TGTGCCAGCTCACAGTACCTAAACACTGAAGCTTTCTTT. This codes for CASSQYLNTEAFF.

This clonotype is medium-sized. This chain uses TRBV29-1 with TRBJ2-7, with TRBD2 as a possible D gene (5 bases). V was clipped by 4 bases and J by 2 bases, with 9 bases between them. This CDR3 has 12 residues. Germline assignment: CDR1 SQVTM and CDR2 ANQGSEA. CDR3 sequence reads: CSVVRGTYEQYF. CDR3 nucleotide sequence: TGCAGCGTTGTACGAGGGACCTACGAGCAGTACTTC.

The chain combines TRBV6-5 with TRBJ2-7; TRBD2 aligns across 10 bases. Germline values: CDR1 MNHEY, CDR2 SVGAGI. The J segment lost 4 bases and the V segment lost 0 bases, leaving 9 bases of the junction unmatched. There are 17 residues in the CDR3. CDR3 loop: CASSYSRAGGPSYEQYF. CDR3 bases: TGTGCCAGCAGTTACTCGAGAGCGGGAGGGCCGTCTTACGAGCAGTACTTC.

This clonotype was detected only a few times. The chain joins TRBV7-9 to TRBJ2-3; TRBD2 matches 7 bases. V gave up 5 bases and J gave up 1 base; unmatched junction bases: 12. The germline gives CDR1 SEHNR, CDR2 FQNEAQ (reference sequence). The CDR3 is made up of 17 amino acids. The CDR3 coding sequence is TGTGCCAGCAGCCATGGGGCGGCGGGAGACCGCACAGATACGCAGTATTTT. This codes for CASSHGAAGDRTDTQYF.